This TCR beta chain was captured in a study of cytomegalovirus exposure and HLA in healthy donors. About the study: In an early release, HLA-typed donors contributed 90 million or so unique TCR sequences. Across more than 350 genotyped donors, about 80% landed in the Caucasian-associated ancestry cluster. General study findings and limits: As a later analysis revealed, most CMV-associated TCR beta chains appeared HLA-restricted. A later analysis reported that several of the most significant clusters appeared to be linked to common viral pathogens, among them Epstein-Barr virus.

The CDR3 has 16 amino acids. Trimming pared 2 bases from V and 1 base from J, leaving 14 bases between. Germline-derived CDR1 and CDR2 are LNHDA and SQIVND (reference sequence). With respect to this clone: The antigen remains unidentified.

The PCR made use of 60 Vbeta and 13 Jbeta primers. Profiled with immunoSEQ multiplex PCR; TCRdb holds only in-frame clones, not every one. The table lists roughly 140,000 clones, 70% to 85% of them singletons. The sequence was obtained from a woman between 55 and 75 years old in good health and CMV-seropositive. The V call is TRBV19, the J call TRBJ1-1, with D unresolved. The sequencing sample was made of PBMCs. CDR3: CASSIMAPGRNTEAFF. In DNA form, the CDR3 reads TGTGCCAGTAGTATAATGGCCCCCGGGAGGAACACTGAAGCTTTCTTT.